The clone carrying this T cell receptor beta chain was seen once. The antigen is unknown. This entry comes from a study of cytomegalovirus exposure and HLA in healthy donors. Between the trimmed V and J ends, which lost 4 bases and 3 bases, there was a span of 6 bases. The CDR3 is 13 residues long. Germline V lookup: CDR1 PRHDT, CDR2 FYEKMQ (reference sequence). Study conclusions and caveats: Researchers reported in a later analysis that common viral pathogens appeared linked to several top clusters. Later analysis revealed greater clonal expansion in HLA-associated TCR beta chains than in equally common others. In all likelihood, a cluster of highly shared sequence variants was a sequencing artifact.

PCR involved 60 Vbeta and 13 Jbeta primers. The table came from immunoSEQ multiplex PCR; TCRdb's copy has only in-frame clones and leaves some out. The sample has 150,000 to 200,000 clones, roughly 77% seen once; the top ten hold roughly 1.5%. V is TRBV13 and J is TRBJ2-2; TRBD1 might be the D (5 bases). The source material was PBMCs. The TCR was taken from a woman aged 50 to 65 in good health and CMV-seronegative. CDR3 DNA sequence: TGTGCCAGCAGCTCCAGGGACACCGGGGAGCTGTTTTTT. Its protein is CASSSRDTGELFF.